The clone carrying this T cell receptor (beta chain) was counted only a few times. Its antigen is as yet unknown. V was shortened by 2 bases and J by 3 bases, with 8 bases between the two germline ends. The V gene's germline CDR1 is SQVTM and CDR2 ANQGSEA. There are 12 residues in the CDR3. These data are taken from a study of blood T cells in healthy people across ages. A sample-barcoded 5' primer and a J-beta primer mix were used in a second PCR of roughly 7 to 11 cycles. A template-switch adaptor that had 12 random nucleotides put a tag on each cDNA molecule. From the 5' RACE reads, TCRdb called clonotypes with MiXCR, one entry per CDR3 protein. This sample has about 830,000 distinct CDR3 sequences, with about 62% found just once. Study-wide results and caveats: Total diversity from one million sequenced T cells was likely underestimated. It was the long-lived donors that had more naive CD4+ cells and higher diversity than aged donors.

The sample was blood. The source of this sequence is a man younger than 40 in good health. The chain combines TRBV29-1 with TRBJ2-7, with D possibly being TRBD1 or TRBD2 (5 bases each). This CDR3 is CSVERGDYEQYF. The CDR3 DNA reads as TGCAGCGTTGAAAGAGGGGACTACGAGCAGTACTTC.